Below, 21 T cell receptor delta chains from the same sample are listed, as sequenced in a study of gamma-delta chains in newborns, infants, children. TCRdb fed the reads into CATT to redo clone calling. The sample consists of several thousand delta-chain clones, 2% to 3% of them appearing once. Material: blood. The source of these receptors is a child who was a newborn, infant or young child, either healthy, febrile or measles-vaccinated (not recorded which).

Within the sample, this clone is medium-sized (0.01 to 0.1%). The V call is TRDV2, the J call TRDJ1; D is perhaps TRDD2 (6 bases). The CDR3 covers 17 residues. Trimming left V 2 bases short and J 8 bases short, with 26 bases between. The germline CDR1 and CDR2 sequences are GEAIGNYY and EKD. CDR3 in DNA: TGTGCCTGTGACAGCTACTTCGCCGGCCTTCCCTCCCCAAAACTCATCTTT. Translated: CACDSYFAGLPSPKLIF.

Only a few counts were recorded for this clone. A single base separates this from a much larger clone, so it may be a read error. V is TRDV2 and J is TRDJ1; D is perhaps TRDD3 (6 bases). CDR1 GEAIGNYY and CDR2 EKD come from the germline V gene. The CDR3 has 14 residues. CDR3 in amino acids: CACATVGGTDKLIF. Written as DNA, the CDR3 is TGTGCCTGTGCCACCGTGGGGGGCACCGATAAACTCATCTTT.

This clone was seen only a few times. A much larger clone differs from this one at a single base, so this may be a read error. Other DNA sequences in this specimen translate into the identical CDR3. V and J are TRDV2 and TRDJ1, with D unclear. The CDR3 totals 17 residues. V lost 0 bases to trimming and J lost 0 bases, with 16 bases between them. Germline-derived CDR1 and CDR2 are GEAIGNYY and EKD. CDR3: CACDTLLRGPYTDKLIF. The CDR3 nucleotides read TGTGCCTGTGACACCTTGCTGCGAGGTCCGTACACCGATAAACTCATCTTT.

Worth noting for this clone: A read error is possible here, since a much larger clone lies one base away. The rearrangement uses TRDV2 and TRDJ2; 11 nucleotides line up with TRDD3. The V segment lost 5 bases and the J segment 0 bases; nucleotides outside the gene matches: 10. There are 18 residues in the CDR3. CDR1 and CDR2 (germline): GEAIGNYY, EKD. CDR3 protein: CACGRLGDIPALTAQLFF. The CDR3 DNA is TGTGCCTGTGGCCGACTGGGGGATATACCAGCTTTGACAGCACAACTCTTCTTT.

As regards this clone: A much larger clone is a single base away; this may be a read error. This chain connects TRDV2 to TRDJ2, with TRDD3 identical over 10 bases. This CDR3 has 16 residues. Germline CDR1 GEAIGNYY, CDR2 EKD. CDR3 protein: CACDKLGDVEEARLFF. CDR3 DNA sequence: TGTGCCTGTGACAAACTGGGGGATGTCGAAGAAGCACGACTCTTCTTT.

The chain is built from TRDV2 and TRDJ1; TRDD3 aligns across 12 bases. CDR1 is GEAIGNYY and CDR2 is EKD in the germline V gene. CDR3 length: 18 residues. Unmatched junction bases numbered 10, after V lost 3 bases and J lost 0 bases. The CDR3 region has the DNA TGTGCCTGTGACGCCGTCCTGGGGGATACGCGGTACACCGATAAACTCATCTTT. This gives the protein CACDAVLGDTRYTDKLIF.

In the case of this clone: A much larger clone differs by one base, so this may be a read error. The chain combines TRDV2 with TRDJ1; TRDD3 agrees at 13 bases. The germline V gene encodes CDR1 GEAIGNYY and CDR2 EKD. The CDR3 sequence is 20 residues long. The CDR3 DNA reads as TGTGCCCGTGACACCGTCCGTACTGGGGGATACGGCCCGTACACCGATAAACTCATCTTT. Encoded protein: CARDTVRTGGYGPYTDKLIF.

A word on this clone: Other DNA sequences in the same sample also yield this CDR3. The J gene is TRDJ1, the V gene TRDV2; 8 bases are shared with TRDD3. This CDR3 is 18 amino acids long. Germline V gene sequence: CDR1 GEAIGNYY, CDR2 EKD. V shed 0 bases, J shed 0 bases, and the junction held 11 bases outside the gene matches. CDR3 sequence (DNA): TGTGCCTGTGACACCGTACTGGGGGCTTCAGGGTACACCGATAAACTCATCTTT. The encoded protein is CACDTVLGASGYTDKLIF.

Remarks on this clone: Possible read error: a much larger clone is one base away. The chain employs TRDV2 and TRDJ3, with D possibly matching TRDD3 (6 bases). This CDR3 is 18 amino acids long. Germline V gives CDR1 GEAIGNYY, CDR2 EKD. The CDR3 DNA is TGTGCCTGTGGCACCGGGGATCCTTTCTCCTGGGACACCCGACAGATGTTTTTC. It is translated as CACGTGDPFSWDTRQMFF.

This clone was counted a few times. A much larger clone lies one base from this, so it may be a read error. Other DNA sequences in this sample translate to the same CDR3. V and J are TRDV2 and TRDJ1; 8 bases agree with TRDD3. The germline V gene has CDR1 GEAIGNYY and CDR2 EKD. The CDR3 is 20 amino acids. For the CDR3, the DNA is TGTGCCTGCGACACCGTGAATCTTGGGGGATTAAAAGCGTACACCGATAAACTCATCTTT. Protein sequence: CACDTVNLGGLKAYTDKLIF.

On this clone: This may arise from a read error, as a much more abundant clone is one base away. The CDR3 loop is CACGRLGDTDTDKLIF. The CDR3 DNA follows: TGTGCCTGTGGCAGACTGGGGGATACTGACACCGATAAACTCATCTTT. The chain joins TRDV2 to TRDJ1, with 12 bases that match TRDD3. The CDR3 is made up of 16 amino acids. V trimming: 5 bases; J trimming: 0 bases; junction bases outside the gene matches: 6. CDR1 is GEAIGNYY, CDR2 EKD, per germline.

V and J are TRDV1 and TRDJ1, with TRDD2 as a possible D gene (8 bases). CDR1 is TSWWSYY, CDR2 QGS, per germline. CDR3 size: 22 residues. Trimming stripped 1 base from V and 4 bases from J, with 34 bases between. The CDR3 here is CALGERTFLLLGILTLGDKLIF. CDR3 nucleotide sequence: TGTGCTCTTGGGGAACGGACCTTCCTATTACTGGGGATCCTGACCCTTGGCGATAAACTCATCTTT.

Notes on this clone: One base away lies a much larger clone, so this may be a sequencing read error. The V and J genes are TRDV2 and TRDJ1, with TRDD3 matching 9 bases. Germline V lookup: CDR1 GEAIGNYY, CDR2 EKD. The trim removed 3 bases at V and 3 bases at J, leaving 13 bases unmatched. This CDR3 is built from 17 residues. CDR3 loop: CACDALKGDTNADKLIF. Here the CDR3 DNA reads TGTGCCTGTGACGCCCTTAAGGGGGATACCAACGCCGATAAACTCATCTTT.

In its sample, this clone was seen a few times. Given a much more abundant clone one base away, this may be a read error. The sample has other DNA sequences that encode this CDR3 too. The chain recombines TRDV2 with TRDJ1, with 9 bases lining up with TRDD3. Trimming took 3 bases from V and 3 from J; bases not matched to a gene: 7. Germline assignment: CDR1 GEAIGNYY and CDR2 EKD. This CDR3 spans 15 amino acids. The CDR3 reads CACDQLGDTPDKLIF. The CDR3 coding sequence is TGTGCCTGTGACCAACTGGGGGACACCCCCGATAAACTCATCTTT.

By frequency in the sample, this clone is medium-sized. The chain couples TRDV2 to TRDJ1; 10 nucleotides align to TRDD3. The CDR3 loop spans 18 amino acids. Unmatched junction bases numbered 15, after V lost 4 bases and J lost 2 bases. Germline V gene sequence: CDR1 GEAIGNYY, CDR2 EKD. CDR3 sequence (DNA): TGTGCCTGTGAGCCAATGGCTATGGGGGATACAGAGACCGATAAACTCATCTTT. This codes for CACEPMAMGDTETDKLIF.

This clone was detected only a few times. This is likely an artifact of a read error, given a far larger clone one base away. J is TRDJ1 and V is TRDV2; the match to TRDD3 covers 7 bases. This CDR3 has 19 residues. CDR1 and CDR2 from the germline V gene are GEAIGNYY and EKD. The CDR3, as DNA: TGTGCCTGTGACACCGTACCTCATGGGGGACCGGCCAACACCGTTAAACTCATCTTT. Translating it yields CACDTVPHGGPANTVKLIF.

This clone is labeled as medium-sized. The chain is built from TRDV2 and TRDJ1; 9 bases are a match to TRDD3. The V gene's germline CDR1 is GEAIGNYY and CDR2 EKD. The V segment lost 9 bases and the J segment 2 bases; nucleotides outside the gene matches: 24. The CDR3 runs 19 residues. The CDR3 is CAGRGLGVLGDQGTDKLIF. Written as DNA, the CDR3 is TGTGCCGGCCGGGGCCTCGGCGTACTGGGGGACCAGGGGACCGATAAACTCATCTTT.

This clone was seen a handful of times. A far larger clone is just one base off, so this is likely a read error. The chain employs TRDV2 and TRDJ3; 7 bases fit TRDD3. Germline V CDR1 and CDR2: GEAIGNYY, EKD. CDR3 length: 20 residues. CDR3 in DNA: TGTGCCTGTGACACGCTGGGGGCATCTTCCCGCTCCTGGGACACCCGACAGGTGTTTTTC. It specifies CACDTLGASSRSWDTRQVFF.

Details on this clone: It is likely a read error: a sequence one base away is far more abundant. V is TRDV2 and J is TRDJ1, with 13 bases matching TRDD3. CDR1 and CDR2 (germline): GEAIGNYY, EKD. The CDR3 extends over 18 amino acids. The DNA of the CDR3 is TGTGCCTGTGACCCCGTACTGGGGGATACGCGTGTCACCGGTAAACTCATCTTT. Translated, it gives CACDPVLGDTRVTGKLIF.

Comment on this clone: A far larger clone is one nucleotide away, so this likely arose from a read error. This chain uses TRDV2 with TRDJ1; TRDD3 matches 13 bases. The germline gives CDR1 GEAIGNYY, CDR2 EKD. V trimming: 5 bases; J trimming: 2 bases; junction bases outside the gene matches: 13. The CDR3 totals 18 residues. The CDR3 here is CACGPLVLGDTKTDKLIF. In DNA, the CDR3 is TGTGCCTGTGGGCCTTTAGTACTGGGGGATACGAAGACCGATAAACTCATCTTT.

This clone was picked up a small number of times. Since a far larger clone is one base different, this is likely a read error. Other DNA sequences within the sample encode an identical CDR3. The CDR3 protein is CACDTDLISGGFRGSWDTRQMFF. CDR3 coding DNA: TGTGCCTGTGACACCGACCTAATCTCTGGGGGATTCCGTGGCTCCTGGGACACCCGGCAGATGTTTTTC. The chain joins TRDV2 to TRDJ3, with 9 positions matching TRDD3. Germline V CDR1 and CDR2: GEAIGNYY, EKD. This CDR3 is built from 23 residues.